Listed below are T cell receptor beta chains from one sample, sequenced in a study of blood T cells in healthy people across ages. TCRdb ran MiXCR on the 5' RACE reads and lists one entry per CDR3 protein. Counted here are roughly 1.4 million distinct CDR3 sequences, 55% to 75% occurring once; the ten biggest clones make up 5% to 7%. Source material: blood. These receptors originate from a young man in good health. The conserved cysteine and the conserved F or W are not part of the CDR3 here. Fields, in order: J gene, V gene, CDR3 length, CDR3 protein.

j_gene: TRBJ2-1; v_gene: TRBV12-5; len: 11; CDR3aa: ASGWGQGNEQF
j_gene: TRBJ2-7; v_gene: TRBV12-3/TRBV12-4; len: 14; CDR3aa: ASSRPGLGGSYEQY
j_gene: TRBJ1-2; v_gene: TRBV4-1; len: 13; CDR3aa: ASSFQERGSYGYT
j_gene: TRBJ2-3; v_gene: TRBV29-1; len: 11; CDR3aa: SVEGSFPDTQY
j_gene: TRBJ2-7; v_gene: TRBV29-1; len: 13; CDR3aa: SVGPTGFTSYGQY
j_gene: TRBJ2-1; v_gene: TRBV5-1; len: 13; CDR3aa: ASSLETAHYNEQF
j_gene: TRBJ2-7; v_gene: TRBV20-1; len: 12; CDR3aa: SARTGTGRYEQY
j_gene: TRBJ1-5; v_gene: TRBV7-9; len: 12; CDR3aa: ASSSPGVNQPQH
j_gene: TRBJ2-3; v_gene: TRBV7-2; len: 12; CDR3aa: ASSLAGRLDTQY
j_gene: .; v_gene: TRBV27; len: 15; CDR3aa: ASSSPLTEGRAYEQY
j_gene: TRBJ2-1; v_gene: TRBV4-1; len: 15; CDR3aa: ASSQDPGGMTYNEQF
j_gene: TRBJ2-3; v_gene: TRBV29-1; len: 14; CDR3aa: SVVIVWELSTDTQY
j_gene: .; v_gene: TRBV7-2; len: 13; CDR3aa: ASSKGTGGIDEQY